The T cell receptor (beta chain) under discussion was sequenced for a study of human CD8 memory T cell subsets. It was UMI-labeled 5' RACE by which the TCR beta libraries were made. Authors' processing steps: Per TCR beta library, functional CDR3 beta clonotypes numbered about 2,700 to 18,000. TCRdb reprocessed the 5' RACE reads; each CDR3 protein has one entry and no DNA is given. TCRdb's processing, not the study's, gives the V and J calls here. The sample holds roughly 5,000 distinct CDR3 sequences. The source of the PBMC was buffy coats of healthy donors. By negative magnetic separation, total CD8+ T cells were enriched. In each subset, RNA was taken from duplicate vials, each of over 120,000 sorted CD8+ T cells. CDR1 SEHNR and CDR2 FQNEAQ come from the germline V gene (reference sequence). This CDR3 is 13 amino acids long.

The J gene is TRBJ1-2, the V gene TRBV7-9. The specimen sequenced was CD8+ effector memory T cells (TEM) sorted from PBMCs. Subset noted: effector memory CD8 T cells, CCR7- CD45RO+ CD95+. The sequence derives from a human donor in good health. CDR3: CASSHLAGYGYTF.